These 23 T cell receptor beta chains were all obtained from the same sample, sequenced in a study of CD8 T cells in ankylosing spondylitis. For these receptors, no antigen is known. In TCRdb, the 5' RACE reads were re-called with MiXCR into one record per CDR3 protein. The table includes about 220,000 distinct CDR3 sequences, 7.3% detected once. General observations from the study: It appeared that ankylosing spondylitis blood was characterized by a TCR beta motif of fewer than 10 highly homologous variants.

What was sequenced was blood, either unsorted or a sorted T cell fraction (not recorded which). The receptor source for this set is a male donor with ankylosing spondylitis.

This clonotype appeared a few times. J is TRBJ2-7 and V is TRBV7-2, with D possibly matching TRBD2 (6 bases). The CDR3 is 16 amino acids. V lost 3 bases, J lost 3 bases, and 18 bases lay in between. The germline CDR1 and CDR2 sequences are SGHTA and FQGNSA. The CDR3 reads CASSLVRSGRRYEQYF. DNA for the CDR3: TGTGCCAGCAGCTTGGTCCGGAGCGGGCGACGCTACGAGCAGTACTTC.

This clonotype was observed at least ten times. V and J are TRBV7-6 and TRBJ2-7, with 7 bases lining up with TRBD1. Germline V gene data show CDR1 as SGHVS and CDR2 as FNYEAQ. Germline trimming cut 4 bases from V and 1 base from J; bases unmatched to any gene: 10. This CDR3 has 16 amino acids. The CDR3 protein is CASSSPRDSNSYEQYF. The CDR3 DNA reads TGTGCCAGCAGCTCGCCCCGGGACAGCAATTCCTACGAGCAGTACTTC.

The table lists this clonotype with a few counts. The CDR3 coding sequence is TGCGCCAGCAGCCAAGGAACAGGGGGTTATTACTATGGCTACACCTTC. Protein product: CASSQGTGGYYYGYTF. The chain links TRBV4-3 to TRBJ1-2, with 8 bases fitting TRBD1. The CDR3 has 16 residues. CDR1 and CDR2 from the germline V gene are LGHNA and YSLEER. J lost 3 bases, V lost 1 base, and 7 bases had no gene match.

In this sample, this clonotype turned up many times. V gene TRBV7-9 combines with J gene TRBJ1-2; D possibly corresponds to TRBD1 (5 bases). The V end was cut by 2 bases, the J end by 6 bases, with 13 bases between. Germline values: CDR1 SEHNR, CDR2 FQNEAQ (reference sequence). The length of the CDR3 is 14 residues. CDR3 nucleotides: TGTGCCAGCAGCTTACAGGGCCGGGGGGATGGCTACACCTTC. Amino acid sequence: CASSLQGRGDGYTF.

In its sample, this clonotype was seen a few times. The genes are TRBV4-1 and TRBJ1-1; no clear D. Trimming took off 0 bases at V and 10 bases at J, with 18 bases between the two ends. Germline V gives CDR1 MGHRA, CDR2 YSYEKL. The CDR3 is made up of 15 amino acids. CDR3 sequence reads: CASSQDSGRRVGAFF. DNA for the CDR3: TGCGCCAGCAGCCAAGATAGTGGAAGAAGGGTGGGAGCTTTCTTT.

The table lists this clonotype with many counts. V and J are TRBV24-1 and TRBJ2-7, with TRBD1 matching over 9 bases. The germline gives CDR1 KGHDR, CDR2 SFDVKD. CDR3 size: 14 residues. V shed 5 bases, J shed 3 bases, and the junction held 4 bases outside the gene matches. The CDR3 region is CATSAGQGDYEQYF. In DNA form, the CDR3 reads TGTGCCACCAGTGCGGGACAGGGAGACTACGAGCAGTACTTC.

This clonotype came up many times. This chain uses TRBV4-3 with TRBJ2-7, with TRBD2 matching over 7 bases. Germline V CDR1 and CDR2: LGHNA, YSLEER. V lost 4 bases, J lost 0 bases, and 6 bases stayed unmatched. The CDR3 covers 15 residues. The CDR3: CASSPQRDRSYEQYF. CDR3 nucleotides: TGCGCCAGCAGCCCGCAGCGGGATCGCTCCTACGAGCAGTACTTC.

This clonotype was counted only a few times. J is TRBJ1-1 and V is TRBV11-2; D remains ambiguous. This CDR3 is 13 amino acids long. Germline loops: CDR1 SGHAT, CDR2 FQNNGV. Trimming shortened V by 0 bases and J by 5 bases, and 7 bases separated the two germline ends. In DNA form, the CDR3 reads TGTGCCAGCAGCTTAGAAGGGTGGACTGAAGCTTTCTTT. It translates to CASSLEGWTEAFF.

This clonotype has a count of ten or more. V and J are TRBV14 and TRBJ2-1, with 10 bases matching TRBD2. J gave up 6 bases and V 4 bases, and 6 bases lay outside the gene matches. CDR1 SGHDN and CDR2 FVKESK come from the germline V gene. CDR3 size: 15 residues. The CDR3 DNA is TGTGCCAGCAGCCTCCGGACTAGCGGAGGCAATGAGCAGTTCTTC. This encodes CASSLRTSGGNEQFF. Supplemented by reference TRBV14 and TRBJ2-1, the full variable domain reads EAGVTQFPSHSVIEKGQTVTLRCDPISGHDNLYWYRRVMGKEIKFLLHFVKESKQDESGMPNNRFLAERTGGTYSTLKVQPAELEDSGVYFCASSLRTSGGNEQFFGPGTRLTVL.

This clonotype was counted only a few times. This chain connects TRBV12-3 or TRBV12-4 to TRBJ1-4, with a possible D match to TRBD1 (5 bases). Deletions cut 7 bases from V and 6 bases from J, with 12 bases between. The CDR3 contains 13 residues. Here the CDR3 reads CASTRDVYEKLFF. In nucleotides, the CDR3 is TGTGCCAGCACCCGGGACGTATATGAAAAACTGTTTTTT.

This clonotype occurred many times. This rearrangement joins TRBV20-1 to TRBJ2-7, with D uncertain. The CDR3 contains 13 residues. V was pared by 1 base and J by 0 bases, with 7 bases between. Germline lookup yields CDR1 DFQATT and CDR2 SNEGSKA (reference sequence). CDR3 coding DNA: TGCAGTGCTAGAGGCCGACTCTCCTACGAGCAGTACTTC. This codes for CSARGRLSYEQYF.

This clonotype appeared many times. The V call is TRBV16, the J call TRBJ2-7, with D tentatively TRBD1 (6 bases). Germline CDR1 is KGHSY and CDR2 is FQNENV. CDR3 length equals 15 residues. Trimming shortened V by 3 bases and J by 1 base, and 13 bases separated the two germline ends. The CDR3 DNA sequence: TGTGCCAGCAGCCATGGGCAGGGGCTGTCCTACGAGCAGTACTTC. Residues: CASSHGQGLSYEQYF.

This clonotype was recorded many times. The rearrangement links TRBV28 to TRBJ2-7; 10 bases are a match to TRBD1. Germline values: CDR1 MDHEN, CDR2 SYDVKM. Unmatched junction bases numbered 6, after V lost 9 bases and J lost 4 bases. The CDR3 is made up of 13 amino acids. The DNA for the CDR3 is TGTGCCAGTTGGACAGGGGGGAGGTACGAGCAGTACTTC. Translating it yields CASWTGGRYEQYF.

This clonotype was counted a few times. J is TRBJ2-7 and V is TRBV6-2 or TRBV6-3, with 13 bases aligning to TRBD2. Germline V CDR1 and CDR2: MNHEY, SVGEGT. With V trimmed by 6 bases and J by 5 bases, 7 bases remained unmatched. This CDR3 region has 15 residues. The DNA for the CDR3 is TGTGCCAGCAGCTCAACTAGCGGGGGGGCCGACGAGCAGTACTTC. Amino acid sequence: CASSSTSGGADEQYF.

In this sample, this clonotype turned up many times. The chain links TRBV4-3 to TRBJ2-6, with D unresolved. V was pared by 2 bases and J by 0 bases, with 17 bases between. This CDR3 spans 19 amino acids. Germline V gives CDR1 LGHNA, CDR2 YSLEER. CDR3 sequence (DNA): TGCGCCAGCAGCCAAAAACATAACTCCCCTCCCTCTGGGGCCAACGTCCTGACTTTC. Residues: CASSQKHNSPPSGANVLTF.

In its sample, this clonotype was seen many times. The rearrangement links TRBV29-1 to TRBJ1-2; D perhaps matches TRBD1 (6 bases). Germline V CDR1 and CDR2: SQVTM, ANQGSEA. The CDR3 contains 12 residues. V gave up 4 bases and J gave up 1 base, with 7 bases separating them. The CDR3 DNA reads TGCAGCGTTGGACAGGATAACTATGGCTACACCTTC. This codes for CSVGQDNYGYTF. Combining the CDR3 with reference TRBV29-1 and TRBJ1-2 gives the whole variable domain SAVISQKPSRDICQRGTSLTIQCQVDSQVTMMFWYRQQPGQSLTLIATANQGSEATYESGFVIDKFPISRPNLTFSTLTVSNMSPEDSSIYLCSVGQDNYGYTFGSGTRLTVV.

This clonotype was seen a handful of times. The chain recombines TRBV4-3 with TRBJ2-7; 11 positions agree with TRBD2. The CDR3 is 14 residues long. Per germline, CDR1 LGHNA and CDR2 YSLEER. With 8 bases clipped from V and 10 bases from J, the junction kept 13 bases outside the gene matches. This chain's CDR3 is CASSDPGTSGVQYF. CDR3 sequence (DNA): TGCGCCAGCTCCGATCCCGGGACTAGCGGAGTCCAGTACTTC.

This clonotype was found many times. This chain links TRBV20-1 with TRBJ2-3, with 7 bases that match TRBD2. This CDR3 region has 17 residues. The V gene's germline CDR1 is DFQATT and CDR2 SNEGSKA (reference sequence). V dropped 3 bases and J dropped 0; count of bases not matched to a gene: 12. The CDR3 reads CSARGWDYAPSTDTQYF. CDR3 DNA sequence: TGCAGTGCTAGGGGTTGGGACTACGCACCTAGCACAGATACGCAGTATTTT.

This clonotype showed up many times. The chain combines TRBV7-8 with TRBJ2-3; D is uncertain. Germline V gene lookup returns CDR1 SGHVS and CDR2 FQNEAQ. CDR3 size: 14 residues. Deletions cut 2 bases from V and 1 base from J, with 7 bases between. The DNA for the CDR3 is TGTGCCAGCAGCTTAAACGTTGGCACAGATACGCAGTATTTT. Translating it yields CASSLNVGTDTQYF.

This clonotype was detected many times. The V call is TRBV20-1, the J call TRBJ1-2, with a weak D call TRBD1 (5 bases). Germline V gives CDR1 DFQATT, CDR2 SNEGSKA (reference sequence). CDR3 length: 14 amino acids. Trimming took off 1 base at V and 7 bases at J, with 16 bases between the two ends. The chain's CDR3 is CSARVPRQSGGYTF. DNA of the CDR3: TGCAGTGCTAGAGTACCTAGACAGAGTGGTGGCTACACCTTC.

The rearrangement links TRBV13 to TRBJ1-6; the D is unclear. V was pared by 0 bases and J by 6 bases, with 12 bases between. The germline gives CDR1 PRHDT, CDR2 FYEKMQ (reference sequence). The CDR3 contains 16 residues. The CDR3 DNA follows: TGTGCCAGCAGCTTAGGGGGTCATGGTGGTAATTCACCCCTCCACTTT. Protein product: CASSLGGHGGNSPLHF.

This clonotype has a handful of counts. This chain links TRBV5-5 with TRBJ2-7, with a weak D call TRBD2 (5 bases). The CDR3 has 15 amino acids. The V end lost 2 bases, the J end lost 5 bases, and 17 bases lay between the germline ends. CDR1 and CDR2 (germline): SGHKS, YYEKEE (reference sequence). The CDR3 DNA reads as TGTGCCAGCAGCTTTACCCCGGCGCCCGGGGACGAGCAGTACTTC. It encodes CASSFTPAPGDEQYF.

CDR3 in amino acids: CASSQVLGAGRGEQYF. DNA of the CDR3: TGCGCCAGCAGCCAAGTCCTCGGGGCGGGCCGGGGGGAGCAGTACTTC. The J gene is TRBJ2-7, the V gene TRBV4-3; D possibly corresponds to TRBD2 (6 bases). V lost 1 base and J 7 bases, leaving 20 bases between the germline ends. The CDR3 is 16 residues long. CDR1 is LGHNA and CDR2 is YSLEER in the germline V gene.